The 28 T cell receptor beta chains below were found in one sample sequenced in a study of T cell responses to AZD1222 COVID-19 vaccine. Produced via immunoSEQ multiplex PCR; TCRdb's table is partial and in-frame only. The sample consists of over 95,000 clones, 80% to 95% of them appearing once. The material was peripheral blood, obtained on day 0 of AZD1222 vaccination. These TCRs come from an adult in good health.

This clone was seen just once. This chain connects TRBV12-2 to TRBJ1-2; the table's D call of TRBD1 was not tested on the DNA. TRBV12-2 is deemed a pseudogene. The CDR3 runs to 21 residues. The CDR3 protein is CASRLDPGQGALTIPLYGYTF. The CDR3, as DNA: TGTGCAAGTCGCTTAGATCCGGGACAGGGGGCCCTCACCATTCCCCTCTATGGCTACACCTTC.

This rearrangement joins TRBV28 to TRBJ1-5, with D unclear. This CDR3 is 17 amino acids long. Trimming pared 5 bases from V and 0 bases from J, leaving 17 bases between. The germline CDR1 and CDR2 sequences are MDHEN and SYDVKM. The CDR3 nucleotides read TGTGCCAGCAGTCTCCCCGGGGAGCCATATAGCAATCAGCCCCAGCATTTT. This sequence encodes CASSLPGEPYSNQPQHF.

This clone was recorded once. The V call is TRBV24-1, the J call TRBJ2-2; no definite D call. This CDR3 comprises 14 residues. Germline-derived CDR1 and CDR2 are KGHDR and SFDVKD. V dropped 5 bases and J dropped 4 bases, with 10 bases sitting between them. The CDR3 DNA follows: TGTGCCACCAGTGTCCGGGCGTTCACCGGGGAGCTGTTTTTT. Translation gives CATSVRAFTGELFF.

V and J are TRBV6-5 and TRBJ1-6; 8 positions match TRBD1. V dropped 2 bases and J dropped 9; count of bases not matched to a gene: 6. The CDR3 contains 15 residues. Germline CDR1 and CDR2: MNHEY and SVGAGI. Here the CDR3 DNA reads TGTGCCAGCAGTTACAAGCACAGGGGGGGTTCACCCCTCCACTTT. Its protein product is CASSYKHRGGSPLHF.

This chain joins TRBV6-5 and TRBJ1-2; tentatively, D is TRBD1 (6 bases). CDR3 length: 14 amino acids. Germline V gene data show CDR1 as MNHEY and CDR2 as SVGAGI. V was cut by 7 bases and J by 4 bases, with 16 bases left in between. CDR3 sequence: CASTRGVEGYGYTF. The CDR3 nucleotides are TGTGCCAGCACCAGGGGAGTGGAAGGCTATGGCTACACCTTC.

The rearrangement links TRBV11-2 to TRBJ2-5; D is undetermined. V was cut by 5 bases and J by 2 bases, with 3 bases left in between. CDR3 length equals 11 residues. Germline V gene lookup returns CDR1 SGHAT and CDR2 FQNNGV. The CDR3 bases are TGTGCCAGCAGCGAACAAGAGACCCAGTACTTC. The encoded protein is CASSEQETQYF.

This chain uses TRBV29-1 with TRBJ1-2; 9 nucleotides agree with TRBD1. From germline, CDR1 is SQVTM and CDR2 ANQGSEA. Trimming removed 0 bases from V and 13 bases from J; junction bases left unmatched: 9. The CDR3 is 13 amino acids. As DNA, the CDR3 is TGCAGCGTTGAAGAAGCGGACAGGGGAGGGATCACCTTC. This encodes CSVEEADRGGITF. The full variable domain, with the rest looked up from reference TRBV29-1 and TRBJ1-2, is SAVISQKPSRDICQRGTSLTIQCQVDSQVTMMFWYRQQPGQSLTLIATANQGSEATYESGFVIDKFPISRPNLTFSTLTVSNMSPEDSSIYLCSVEEADRGGITFGSGTRLTVV.

This chain connects TRBV3-1 (or the pseudogene TRBV3-2) to TRBJ2-3; 8 bases fit TRBD2. The CDR3 totals 15 residues. V shed 1 base, J shed 4 bases, and the junction held 4 bases outside the gene matches. Germline CDR1 is LGHDT and CDR2 is YNNKEL (reference sequence). The CDR3 coding sequence is TGTGCCAGCAGCCAAGGGGCGGGGGGCCCAGATACGCAGTATTTT. This codes for CASSQGAGGPDTQYF.

The chain combines TRBV10-3 with TRBJ2-5; 9 bases line up with TRBD2. The CDR3 sequence is 14 residues long. Trimming removed 6 bases from V and 5 bases from J; junction bases left unmatched: 7. From germline, CDR1 is ENHRY and CDR2 SYGVKD. This CDR3 is CAISRGGAGETQYF. The CDR3 DNA reads TGTGCCATCAGCCGCGGGGGGGCCGGGGAGACCCAGTACTTC.

The chain joins TRBV6-2 or TRBV6-3 to TRBJ2-2; possibly TRBD1 for D (6 bases). Trimming took 5 bases from V and 8 from J, leaving 18 bases between them. From germline, CDR1 is MNHEY and CDR2 SVGEGT. The CDR3 totals 15 residues. CDR3 sequence reads: CASSPYSRGAGELFF. Written as DNA, the CDR3 is TGTGCCAGCAGTCCGTATTCCAGGGGCGCGGGGGAGCTGTTTTTT.

This rearrangement joins TRBV11-2 to TRBJ2-3, with 8 bases matching TRBD2. J lost 3 bases, V lost 3 bases, and 14 bases had no gene match. The V gene's germline CDR1 is SGHAT and CDR2 FQNNGV. This CDR3 is built from 18 residues. The CDR3 DNA is TGTGCCAGCAGCTTTACGGGGGGGCGACCCTACATAACAGATACGCAGTATTTT. Protein sequence: CASSFTGGRPYITDTQYF. The full variable domain, its missing parts supplied by reference TRBV11-2 and TRBJ2-3, is EAGVAQSPRYKIIEKRQSVAFWCNPISGHATLYWYQQILGQGPKLLIQFQNNGVVDDSQLPKDRFSAERLKGVDSTLKIQPAKLEDSAVYLCASSFTGGRPYITDTQYFGPGTRLTVL.

The J gene is TRBJ1-2, the V gene TRBV10-3; D remains ambiguous. The CDR3 has 13 amino acids. V was clipped by 2 bases and J by 7 bases, with 11 bases between them. Germline assignment: CDR1 ENHRY and CDR2 SYGVKD. CDR3 nucleotide sequence: TGTGCCATCAGTGAGAGGGCCAGAGGTGGCTACACCTTC. Translation: CAISERARGGYTF.

The chain employs TRBV6-2 or TRBV6-3 and TRBJ1-1; no firm D call. CDR1 is MNHEY, CDR2 SVGEGT, per germline. The CDR3 has 14 residues. V lost 3 bases and J lost 8, with 16 bases in between. This CDR3 reads CASSYRDFPPEAFF. In nucleotides, the CDR3 is TGTGCCAGCAGTTATCGGGATTTCCCACCCGAAGCTTTCTTT.

The chain links TRBV9 to TRBJ2-7; 12 bases map to TRBD1. CDR1 and CDR2 (germline): SGDLS, YYNGEE. The V and J ends lost 0 bases and 5 bases, in that order; junction bases with no gene match: 6. CDR3 length: 16 residues. This chain's CDR3 is CASSVAPGTGGHEQYF. The CDR3 nucleotides read TGTGCCAGCAGCGTAGCCCCCGGGACAGGGGGCCACGAGCAGTACTTC.

This chain joins TRBV29-1 and TRBJ1-1; 7 bases fit TRBD1. Unmatched junction bases numbered 5, after V lost 4 bases and J lost 3 bases. Looked up from germline, CDR1 is SQVTM and CDR2 is ANQGSEA. The CDR3 length is 13 residues. The DNA for the CDR3 is TGCAGCGTTGTGGACAGGAGATACACTGAAGCTTTCTTT. It translates to CSVVDRRYTEAFF.

This chain uses TRBV12-3 or TRBV12-4 with TRBJ1-5, with D possibly being TRBD1 (5 bases). Trimming took off 6 bases at V and 4 bases at J, with 10 bases between the two ends. The CDR3 spans 13 residues. DNA for the CDR3: TGTGCCAGCAGGACGGGGACGAATCAGCCCCAGCATTTT. Amino acid sequence: CASRTGTNQPQHF.

This chain connects TRBV5-1 to TRBJ1-4, with D tentatively TRBD1 (5 bases). The CDR3 covers 14 residues. Per the germline V gene, CDR1 is SGHRS and CDR2 is YFSETQ. Trimming left V 2 bases short and J 7 bases short, with 12 bases between. The CDR3 nucleotides are TGCGCCAGCAGCTTTTCTGGGACCGGTGAAAAACTGTTTTTT. Translation: CASSFSGTGEKLFF.

The gene calls are TRBV7-8 and TRBJ2-5, with 9 bases identical to TRBD2. CDR1 is SGHVS, CDR2 FQNEAQ, per germline. V lost 5 bases, J lost 5 bases, and 6 bases stayed unmatched. This CDR3 is 14 amino acids long. The CDR3 bases are TGTGCCAGCAGCCCCGCGGGGGGGCTTGAGACCCAGTACTTC. Amino acid sequence: CASSPAGGLETQYF.

This chain connects TRBV19 to TRBJ1-1; TRBD1 agrees at 9 bases. This CDR3 region has 14 residues. Germline values: CDR1 LNHDA, CDR2 SQIVND (reference sequence). Germline trimming cut 7 bases from V and 6 bases from J; bases unmatched to any gene: 9. CDR3 sequence: CASTNTGGRSEAFF. CDR3 sequence (DNA): TGTGCCAGTACCAACACAGGGGGCAGGTCTGAAGCTTTCTTT. The full variable domain, in which reference TRBV19 and TRBJ1-1 provide the parts outside the CDR3, is DGGITQSPKYLFRKEGQNVTLSCEQNLNHDAMYWYRQDPGQGLRLIYYSQIVNDFQKGDIAEGYSVSREKKESFPLTVTSAQKNPTAFYLCASTNTGGRSEAFFGQGTRLTVV.

The J gene is TRBJ2-7, the V gene TRBV28, with TRBD1 as a possible D gene (6 bases). The CDR3 loop spans 14 amino acids. Deletions cut 11 bases from V and 2 bases from J, with 19 bases between. Germline CDR1 and CDR2: MDHEN and SYDVKM. The CDR3 sequence: CAHCIAGATYEQYF. DNA of the CDR3: TGTGCCCACTGTATTGCAGGGGCCACCTACGAGCAGTACTTC.

The J gene is TRBJ1-1, the V gene TRBV30; TRBD1 might be the D (5 bases). Germline V gives CDR1 GTSNPN, CDR2 SVGIG (reference sequence). This CDR3 is built from 13 residues. Trimming removed 5 bases at V and 1 base at J, with 11 bases between. CDR3 nucleotides: TGTGCCTGGGCGGGGACGGGGAACACTGAAGCTTTCTTT. It is translated as CAWAGTGNTEAFF.

The V gene is TRBV7-8, the J gene TRBJ2-7, with D possibly TRBD1 on 6 matching bases. Trimming took off 0 bases at V and 3 bases at J, with 9 bases between the two ends. The germline CDR1 and CDR2 sequences are SGHVS and FQNEAQ. The CDR3 length is 14 residues. The DNA of the CDR3 is TGTGCCAGCAGCTTAGCGCAGGGGAACTACGAGCAGTACTTC. It yields the protein CASSLAQGNYEQYF.

In its sample, this clone was seen once. The chain joins TRBV11-2 to TRBJ2-1; 9 bases map to TRBD2. J gave up 7 bases and V 1 base, and 8 bases lay outside the gene matches. This CDR3 is built from 16 residues. The germline gives CDR1 SGHAT, CDR2 FQNNGV. CDR3 DNA sequence: TGTGCCAGCAGCTTAGCGGGGCGGGGGGGCCGGAATGAGCAGTTCTTC. This sequence encodes CASSLAGRGGRNEQFF.

The rearrangement links TRBV6-5 to TRBJ1-1, with D perhaps TRBD1 (5 bases). V lost 2 bases to trimming and J lost 0 bases, with 13 bases between them. This CDR3 region has 16 residues. CDR1 is MNHEY, CDR2 SVGAGI, per germline. The CDR3 sequence: CASSYGLGGLNTEAFF. CDR3 bases: TGTGCCAGCAGTTACGGATTGGGGGGGTTGAACACTGAAGCTTTCTTT.

The chain couples TRBV4-3 to TRBJ2-2; 10 bases are a match to TRBD2. The CDR3 is 17 residues long. V was clipped by 2 bases and J by 1 base; unmatched bases: 4. Germline lookup yields CDR1 LGHNA and CDR2 YSLEER. The CDR3 reads CASSQKGLAVNTGELFF. CDR3 bases: TGCGCCAGCAGCCAAAAAGGACTAGCGGTGAACACCGGGGAGCTGTTTTTT.

This clone has a single count. The J gene is TRBJ1-1, the V gene TRBV5-1, with D uncertain. CDR3 length: 15 residues. CDR1 and CDR2 (germline): SGHRS, YFSETQ. The germline V and J ends were trimmed by 0 bases and 4 bases, with 13 bases remaining between them. The CDR3 sequence is CASSLDQPGITEAFF. CDR3 DNA: TGCGCCAGCAGCTTGGACCAGCCAGGAATCACTGAAGCTTTCTTT.

This chain links TRBV12-3 or TRBV12-4 with TRBJ1-4; D unresolved. Trimming took off 0 bases at V and 8 bases at J, with 7 bases between the two ends. This CDR3 is built from 13 residues. CDR3 sequence: CASSLAVWEKLFF. CDR3 nucleotides: TGTGCCAGCAGTTTAGCGGTATGGGAAAAACTGTTTTTT.

This clone has only one observation. Here the CDR3 DNA reads TGCGCCAGCAGCCCGGGCGGGACTAGATCCTACGAGCAGTACTTC. It specifies CASSPGGTRSYEQYF. The gene calls are TRBV5-1 and TRBJ2-7; 8 nucleotides agree with TRBD2. This CDR3 has 15 residues. CDR1 is SGHRS, CDR2 YFSETQ, per germline. V lost 4 bases to trimming and J lost 1 base; unmatched junction nucleotides: 7. Based on the CDR3 plus reference TRBV5-1 and TRBJ2-7, the full variable domain is KAGVTQTPRYLIKTRGQQVTLSCSPISGHRSVSWYQQTPGQGLQFLFEYFSETQRNKGNFPGRFSGRQFSNSRSEMNVSTLELGDSALYLCASSPGGTRSYEQYFGPGTRLTVT.